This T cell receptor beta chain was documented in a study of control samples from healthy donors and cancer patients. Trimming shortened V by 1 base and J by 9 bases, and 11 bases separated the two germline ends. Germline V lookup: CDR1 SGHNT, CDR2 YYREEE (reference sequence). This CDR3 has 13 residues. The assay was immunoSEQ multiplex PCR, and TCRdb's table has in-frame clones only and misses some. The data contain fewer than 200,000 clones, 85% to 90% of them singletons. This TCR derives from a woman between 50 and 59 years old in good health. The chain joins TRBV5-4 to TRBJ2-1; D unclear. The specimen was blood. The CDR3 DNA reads TGTGCCAGCAGCTTGCAGCTTTTGGCTGAGCAGTTCTTC. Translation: CASSLQLLAEQFF.